This T cell receptor (beta chain) stems from a study of Ad26.COV2.S vaccination and SARS-CoV-2 variants (dated by TCRdb to the early 2020s). Concerning the study at large: Donors in the vaccine arm were drawn from COV1001, a phase I-IIa trial of Ad26.COV2.S in healthy adults that was multicentre, randomized, double-blind and placebo-controlled. Ad26.COV2.S was administered intramuscularly at a dose of 5x10^10 or 1x10^11 viral particles, either as one shot or as two shots given 56 days apart. TCRbeta repertoire sequencing served as the tool for gauging how specific and how broad the SARS-CoV-2-reactive T cell receptors were following Ad26.COV2.S vaccination. A total of around 32 samples were included in the TCR-sequenced set, comprising around 19 Ad26.COV2.S vaccine recipients, 5 placebo recipients and 8 SARS-CoV-2 convalescent individuals. Trial participants were randomized into five groups of five, in which low-dose or high-dose Ad26.COV2.S was given once or twice, or placebo was given on both occasions. Blinding of investigators to trial group allocation was maintained during experiments and outcome assessment.

Comment on this clone: No cognate antigen has been identified for it. No much larger clonotype is one base removed from it; base qualities were not supplied.

Sample treatment or condition, as interpreted from the label and publication: 15 to 20 received Ad26.COV2.S at low or high dose, single or two shots; roughly five received placebo; per-sample allocation not given. For vaccine and placebo recipients, the sequenced repertoires came from samples collected on day 63 after the first injection. In Cohort 1b, 25 adults aged 18-55 years were enrolled at a single site in Boston, USA, between 29 July and 7 August 2020. Ad26.COV2.S consisted of a replication-incompetent adenovirus type 26 vector by which a prefusion-stabilized SARS-CoV-2 spike protein from the original Wuhan strain was expressed. The immunoSEQ Assay was used to sequence TCRbeta CDR3 regions. After extraction, genomic DNA underwent amplification by bias-controlled multiplex PCR, followed by high-throughput sequencing. The authors' analysis ran thus. To quantify the absolute abundance of every unique TCRbeta CDR3 region, sequences were collapsed and filtered. T cell fraction was estimated by normalizing TCRbeta template counts to usable DNA, which was measured by amplifying reference genes present in all nucleated cells. Repertoire TCRs were annotated as SARS-CoV-2-specific by exact matching of V gene, CDR3 amino acid sequence and J gene to a known reactive TCR set. MIRA supplied the reference SARS-CoV-2 TCR set, which was filtered for enrichment in COVID-19-positive ImmuneCODE repertoires so that public or cross-reactive TCRs were removed. Using the MIRA antigens, annotated TCRs were further analysed by specific ORF or by position within an ORF. Depth was the summed frequency of annotated unique rearrangements, while breadth was defined as annotated unique rearrangements over total unique productive rearrangements. Two-sided Wilcoxon rank-sum tests were used to compare TCR breadth between groups. The clones in this table, taken by TCRdb from immuneACCESS, are in-frame only. Not every clone is retained; where verified, under half of the shortfall comes from an unresolved V gene, and the cause of the rest is unknown. V and J calls and clone size are those listed in that table; D and trimming were worked out from the DNA. The sample contains 290,000 or so clones, around 87% of them found a single time. The ten largest clones capture about 3.1% of the sample.

Beyond this particular receptor, the publication reports: Higher spike-specific TCR breadth was observed in Ad26.COV2.S recipients than in placebo recipients (P = 0.0014). Comparing responses between vaccine doses or regimens was not something the study was powered to do. According to the authors, total T cell responses may have been underestimated by the TCR breadth and depth analyses. Vaccine and placebo recipients had comparable non-spike TCR breadth, which fits with the vaccine containing only spike. After vaccination, substantial breadth of spike-specific CD8+ and CD4+ T cell responses was reported.

Sequenced material: peripheral blood, taken in a trial of Ad26.COV2.S vaccine versus placebo. The TCR comes from a person between 18 and 65 years old who received the Ad26.COV2.S COVID-19 vaccine or a placebo.

The CDR3 corresponds to CTSSQDLPGGLYEQYF. The DNA sequence reads TGCACCAGCAGCCAAGATCTGCCAGGGGGGTTGTACGAGCAGTACTTC. This sequence uses TRBV1 and TRBJ2-7; the D segment call TRBD1 is taken from the table without a DNA check. TRBV1 is classified as a pseudogene. There are 16 amino acids in the CDR3, from cysteine to phenylalanine inclusive. Of the read, only the CDR3 DNA is kept; its 48 bases are in frame from base 1.